A single T cell receptor beta chain is shown here with its context. The V gene lost 7 bases and the J gene lost 1 base, with 7 bases spanning the gap. The CDR3 is 12 amino acids. The germline V gene has CDR1 SQVTM and CDR2 ANQGSEA. This entry comes from a study of blood T cells in healthy people across ages. Then a second PCR, running roughly 7 to 11 cycles, was carried out with a sample-barcoded 5' primer and a J-beta primer mix. TCRdb itself ran the 5' RACE reads through MiXCR, one entry per CDR3 protein. Among 1.5 million to 2 million distinct CDR3 sequences listed, approximately 28% were seen once.

The chain recombines TRBV29-1 with TRBJ1-4, with no clear D. The material sequenced was blood. This TCR was recovered from a woman younger than 45 in good health. The CDR3 spells CSAKGTNEKLFF. CDR3 nucleotides: TGCAGCGCTAAGGGAACTAATGAAAAACTGTTTTTT.